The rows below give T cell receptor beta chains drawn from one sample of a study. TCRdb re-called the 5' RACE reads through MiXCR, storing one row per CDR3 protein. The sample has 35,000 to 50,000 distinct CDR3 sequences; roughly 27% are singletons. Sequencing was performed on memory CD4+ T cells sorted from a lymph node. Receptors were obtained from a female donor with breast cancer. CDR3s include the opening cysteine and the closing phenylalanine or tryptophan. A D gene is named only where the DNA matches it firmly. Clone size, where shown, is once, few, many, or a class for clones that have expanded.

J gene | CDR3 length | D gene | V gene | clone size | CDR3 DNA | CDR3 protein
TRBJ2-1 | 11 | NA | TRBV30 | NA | TGTGCCTGGAGTAGGCCCAATGAGCAGTTCTTC | CAWSRPNEQFF
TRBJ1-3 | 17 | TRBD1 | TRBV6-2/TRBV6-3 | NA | TGTGCCAGCAGCCGCGGACAGGGACACCTCTCTGGAAACACCATATATTTT | CASSRGQGHLSGNTIYF
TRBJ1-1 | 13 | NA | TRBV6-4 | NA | TGTGCCAGCAGTGAGTTCATGAACACTGAAGCTTTCTTT | CASSEFMNTEAFF
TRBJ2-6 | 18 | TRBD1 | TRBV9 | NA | TGTGCCAGCAGCGTAAGAACAGGGGGGCGCTCTGGGGCCAACGTCCTGACTTTC | CASSVRTGGRSGANVLTF
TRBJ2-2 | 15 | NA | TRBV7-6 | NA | TGTGCCAGCAGCTTAGCGGAGGGGAGAACCGGGGAGCTGTTTTTT | CASSLAEGRTGELFF
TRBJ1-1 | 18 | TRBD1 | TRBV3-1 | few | TGTGCCAGCAGCCAAGATGTTCGGCAGGGGGGGCTGAACACTGAAGCTTTCTTT | CASSQDVRQGGLNTEAFF
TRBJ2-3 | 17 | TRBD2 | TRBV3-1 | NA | TGTGCCAGCAGCCAAGCCCTAGCGGGCAGGGGTCCAGATACGCAGTATTTT | CASSQALAGRGPDTQYF
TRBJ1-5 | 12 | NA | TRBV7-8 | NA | TGTGCCAGCAGCGGGGGCAATCAGCCCCAGCATTTT | CASSGGNQPQHF
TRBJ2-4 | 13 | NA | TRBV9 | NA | TGTGCCAGCAGCGTAGATTTGGGGAGCATTCAGTACTTC | CASSVDLGSIQYF
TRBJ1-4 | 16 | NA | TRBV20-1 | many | TGCAGTGCTAGAGATTATTTGAAGGGCCCTAATGAAAAACTGTTTTTT | CSARDYLKGPNEKLFF
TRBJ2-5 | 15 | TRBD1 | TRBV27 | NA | TGTGCCAGCAGCTCCGGGACAGGGGGCGTCGAGACCCAGTACTTC | CASSSGTGGVETQYF